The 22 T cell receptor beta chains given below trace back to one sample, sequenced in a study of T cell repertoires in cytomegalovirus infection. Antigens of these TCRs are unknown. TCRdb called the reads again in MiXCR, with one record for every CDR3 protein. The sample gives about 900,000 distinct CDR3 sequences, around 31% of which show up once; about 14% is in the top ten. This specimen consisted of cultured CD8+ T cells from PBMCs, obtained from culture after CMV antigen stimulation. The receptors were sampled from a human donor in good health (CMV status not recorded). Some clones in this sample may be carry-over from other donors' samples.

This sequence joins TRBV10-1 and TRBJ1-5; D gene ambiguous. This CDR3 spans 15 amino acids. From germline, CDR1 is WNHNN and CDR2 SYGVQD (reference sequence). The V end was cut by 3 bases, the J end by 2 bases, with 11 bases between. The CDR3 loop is CASSERADGNQPQHF. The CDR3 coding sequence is TGCGCCAGCAGTGAAAGGGCAGACGGCAATCAGCCCCAGCATTTT.

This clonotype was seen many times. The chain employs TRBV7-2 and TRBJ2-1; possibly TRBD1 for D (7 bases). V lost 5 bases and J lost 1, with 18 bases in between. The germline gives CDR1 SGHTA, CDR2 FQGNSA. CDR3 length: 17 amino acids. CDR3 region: CASSPRDRLGSYNEQFF. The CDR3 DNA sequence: TGTGCCAGCAGCCCAAGGGACAGACTAGGATCCTACAATGAGCAGTTCTTC.

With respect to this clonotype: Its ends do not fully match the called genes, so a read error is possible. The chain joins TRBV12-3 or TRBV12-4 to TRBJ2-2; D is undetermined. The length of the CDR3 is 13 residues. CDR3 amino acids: CTSTYLTDEELFF. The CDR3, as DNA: TGTACCAGCACCTATCTGACCGACGAGGAGCTGTTTTTT.

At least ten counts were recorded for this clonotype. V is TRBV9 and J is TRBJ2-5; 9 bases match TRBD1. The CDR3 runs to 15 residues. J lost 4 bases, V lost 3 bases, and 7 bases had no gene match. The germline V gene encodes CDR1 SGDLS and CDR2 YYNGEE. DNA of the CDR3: TGTGCCAGCAGCGAGGGCGGGACAGGGAGAGAGACCCAGTACTTC. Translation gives CASSEGGTGRETQYF.

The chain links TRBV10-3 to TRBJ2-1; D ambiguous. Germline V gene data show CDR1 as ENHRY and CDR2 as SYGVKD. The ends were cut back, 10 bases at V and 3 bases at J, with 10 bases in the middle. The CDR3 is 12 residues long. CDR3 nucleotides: TGTGCCACCAAAGGGCACTACAATGAGCAGTTCTTC. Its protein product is CATKGHYNEQFF.

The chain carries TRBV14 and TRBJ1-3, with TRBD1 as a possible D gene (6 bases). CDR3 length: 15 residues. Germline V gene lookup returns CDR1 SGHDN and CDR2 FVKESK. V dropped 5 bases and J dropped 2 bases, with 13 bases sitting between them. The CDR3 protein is CASSTWTDPGNTIYF. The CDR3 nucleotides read TGTGCCAGCAGCACCTGGACAGACCCTGGAAACACCATATATTTT.

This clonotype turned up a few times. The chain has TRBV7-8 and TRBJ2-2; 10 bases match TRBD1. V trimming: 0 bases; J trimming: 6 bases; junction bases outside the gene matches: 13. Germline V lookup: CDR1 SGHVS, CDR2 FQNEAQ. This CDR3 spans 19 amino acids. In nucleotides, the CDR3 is TGTGCCAGCAGCTTAGCCCTCACCTTGACAGGGGGCTACGCCGGGGAGCTGTTTTTT. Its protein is CASSLALTLTGGYAGELFF.

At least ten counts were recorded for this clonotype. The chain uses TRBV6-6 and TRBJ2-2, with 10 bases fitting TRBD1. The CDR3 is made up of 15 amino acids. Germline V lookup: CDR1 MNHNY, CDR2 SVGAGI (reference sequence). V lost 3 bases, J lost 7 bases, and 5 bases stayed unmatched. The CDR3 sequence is CASSYDRGLNGELFF. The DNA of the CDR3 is TGTGCCAGCAGTTATGACAGGGGGCTTAACGGGGAGCTGTTTTTT.

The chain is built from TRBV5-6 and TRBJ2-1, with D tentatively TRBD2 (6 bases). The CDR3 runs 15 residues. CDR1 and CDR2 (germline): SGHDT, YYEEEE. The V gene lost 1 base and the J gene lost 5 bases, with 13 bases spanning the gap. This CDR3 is CASSLFSGGNNEQFF. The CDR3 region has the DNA TGTGCCAGCAGCTTGTTTAGCGGCGGAAACAATGAGCAGTTCTTC.

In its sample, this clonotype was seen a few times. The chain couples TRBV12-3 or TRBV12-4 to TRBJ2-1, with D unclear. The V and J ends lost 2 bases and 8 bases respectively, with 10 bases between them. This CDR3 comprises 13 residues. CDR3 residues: CASSLPATHEQFF. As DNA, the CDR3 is TGTGCCAGCAGTTTACCCGCTACCCATGAGCAGTTCTTC.

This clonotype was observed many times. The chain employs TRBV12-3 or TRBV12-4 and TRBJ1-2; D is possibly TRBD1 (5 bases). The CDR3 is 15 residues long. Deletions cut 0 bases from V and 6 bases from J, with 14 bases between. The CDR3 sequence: CASSLAPRGGNGYTF. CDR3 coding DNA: TGTGCCAGCAGTTTAGCGCCGAGGGGCGGAAATGGCTACACCTTC.

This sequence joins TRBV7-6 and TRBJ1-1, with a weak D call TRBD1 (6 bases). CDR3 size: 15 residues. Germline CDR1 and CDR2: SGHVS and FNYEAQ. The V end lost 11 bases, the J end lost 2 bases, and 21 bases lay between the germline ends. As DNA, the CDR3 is TGTGCCTCCGGAGGGGGGCCGCAGGGTAACACTGAAGCTTTCTTT. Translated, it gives CASGGGPQGNTEAFF.

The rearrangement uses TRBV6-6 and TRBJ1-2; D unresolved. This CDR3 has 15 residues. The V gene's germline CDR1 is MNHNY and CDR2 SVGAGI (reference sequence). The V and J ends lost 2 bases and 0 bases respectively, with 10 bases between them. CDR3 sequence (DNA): TGTGCCAGCAGTTACGGATTAGTTGCTAACTATGGCTACACCTTC. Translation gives CASSYGLVANYGYTF.

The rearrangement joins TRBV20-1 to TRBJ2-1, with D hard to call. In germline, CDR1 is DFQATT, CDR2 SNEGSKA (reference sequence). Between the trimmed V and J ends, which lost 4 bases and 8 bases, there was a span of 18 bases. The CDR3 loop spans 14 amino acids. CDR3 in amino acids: CSANGRHIGDEQFF. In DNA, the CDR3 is TGCAGTGCTAACGGACGCCACATTGGCGATGAGCAGTTCTTC.

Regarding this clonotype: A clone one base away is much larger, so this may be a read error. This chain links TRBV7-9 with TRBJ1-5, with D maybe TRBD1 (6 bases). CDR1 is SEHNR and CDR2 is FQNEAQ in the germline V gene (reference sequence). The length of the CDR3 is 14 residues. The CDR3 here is CTSSLWDNNQPQHF. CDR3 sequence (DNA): TGTACCAGCAGCTTGTGGGACAACAATCAGCCCCAGCATTTT.

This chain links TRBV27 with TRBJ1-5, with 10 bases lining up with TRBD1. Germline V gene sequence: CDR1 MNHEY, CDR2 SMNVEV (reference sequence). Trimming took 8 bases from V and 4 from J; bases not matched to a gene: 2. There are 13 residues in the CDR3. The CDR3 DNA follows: TGTGCCAGCCGGACAGGGGGGAATCAGCCCCAGCATTTT. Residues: CASRTGGNQPQHF.

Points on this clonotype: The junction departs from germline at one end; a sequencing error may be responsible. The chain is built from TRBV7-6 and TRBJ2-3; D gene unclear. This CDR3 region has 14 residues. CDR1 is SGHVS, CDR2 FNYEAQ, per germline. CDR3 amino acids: CVSSAKPISPGQYF. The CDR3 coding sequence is TGTGTCAGCAGCGCAAAGCCCATATCCCCGGGGCAGTATTTT.

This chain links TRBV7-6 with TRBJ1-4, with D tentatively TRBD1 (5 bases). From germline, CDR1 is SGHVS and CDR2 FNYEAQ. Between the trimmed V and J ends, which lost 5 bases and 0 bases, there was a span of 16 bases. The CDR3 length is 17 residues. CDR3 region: CASSLRGVTATNEKLFF. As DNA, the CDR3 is TGTGCCAGCAGCCTCAGAGGGGTCACGGCAACTAATGAAAAACTGTTTTTT.

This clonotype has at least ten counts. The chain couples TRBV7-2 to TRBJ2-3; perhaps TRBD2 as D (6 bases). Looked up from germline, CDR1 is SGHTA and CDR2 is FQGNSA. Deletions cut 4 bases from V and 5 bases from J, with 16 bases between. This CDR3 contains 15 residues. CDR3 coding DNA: TGTGCCAGCAGCTCCCTCGGGCGGGACCTAGATACGCAGTATTTT. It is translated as CASSSLGRDLDTQYF.

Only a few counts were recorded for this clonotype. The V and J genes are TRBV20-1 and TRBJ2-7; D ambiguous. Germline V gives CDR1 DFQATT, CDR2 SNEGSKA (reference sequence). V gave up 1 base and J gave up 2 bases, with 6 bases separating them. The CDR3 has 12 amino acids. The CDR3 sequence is CSARAGPYEQYF. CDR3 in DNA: TGCAGTGCTAGAGCAGGTCCCTACGAGCAGTACTTC.

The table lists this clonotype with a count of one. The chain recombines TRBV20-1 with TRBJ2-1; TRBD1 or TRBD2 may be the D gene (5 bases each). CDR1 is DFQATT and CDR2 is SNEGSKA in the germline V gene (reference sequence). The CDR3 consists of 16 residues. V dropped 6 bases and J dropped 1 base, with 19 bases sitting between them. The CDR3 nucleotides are TGCAGTGCCTCCCAGGTGGGGGAAGGGTCCTACAATGAGCAGTTCTTC. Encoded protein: CSASQVGEGSYNEQFF.

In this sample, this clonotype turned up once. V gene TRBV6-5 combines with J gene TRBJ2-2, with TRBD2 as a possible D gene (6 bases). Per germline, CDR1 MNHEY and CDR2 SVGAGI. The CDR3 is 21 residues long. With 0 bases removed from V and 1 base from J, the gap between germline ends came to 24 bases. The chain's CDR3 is CASSYSVCGKPCTRNTGELFF. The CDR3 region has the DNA TGTGCCAGCAGTTACTCGGTTTGCGGGAAACCTTGTACCAGGAACACCGGGGAGCTGTTTTTT.